The 27 T cell receptor beta chains listed next were all sequenced from one sample in a study of blood T cell repertoires in COVID-19 (TCRdb year 2020). The library was built by means of the immunoSEQ multiplex PCR assay. TCRdb holds this immuneACCESS table with in-frame rearrangements only. Some clones are missing; in checked studies, unresolved V genes explain under half, and the rest has no known cause. The sample table holds around 440,000 clones, of which around 88% were seen once. Of the sample, roughly 12% is held by the ten largest clones. Sequenced material: peripheral blood. Receptors originate from a woman aged 45-59 years with COVID-19, enrolled during active disease.

The chain combines TRBV5-5 with TRBJ1-1, with TRBD1 identical over 8 bases. This CDR3 has 15 amino acids. J gave up 4 bases and V 1 base, and 6 bases lay outside the gene matches. Germline values: CDR1 SGHKS, CDR2 YYEKEE (reference sequence). The CDR3 DNA reads TGTGCCAGCAGCTTGTTCGGCAGGGGGCCCACTGAAGCTTTCTTT. Residues: CASSLFGRGPTEAFF.

The rearrangement links TRBV12-3 or TRBV12-4 to TRBJ1-1; D unresolved. V lost 5 bases and J 8 bases, leaving 15 bases between the germline ends. The CDR3 is 13 amino acids. The CDR3 region has the DNA TGTGCCAGCAGTCTCATATGGACGGGAGAAGCTTTCTTT. Its translation: CASSLIWTGEAFF.

The chain couples TRBV9 to TRBJ2-6; D ambiguous. CDR3 length: 15 amino acids. Per the germline V gene, CDR1 is SGDLS and CDR2 is YYNGEE. Trimming removed 0 bases from V and 0 bases from J, with 4 bases in between. The CDR3, as DNA: TGTGCCAGCAGCGTAGGGAGCTCTGGGGCCAACGTCCTGACTTTC. Protein product: CASSVGSSGANVLTF.

V is TRBV19 and J is TRBJ2-7, with D maybe TRBD2 (6 bases). The CDR3 runs 14 residues. V lost 3 bases and J lost 2, with 11 bases in between. The V gene's germline CDR1 is LNHDA and CDR2 SQIVND (reference sequence). CDR3 bases: TGTGCCAGTAGTATCATCACGGGGGCCTACGAGCAGTACTTC. Translating it yields CASSIITGAYEQYF.

V usage is TRBV19 and J usage is TRBJ2-6, with D hard to call. Germline assignment: CDR1 LNHDA and CDR2 SQIVND (reference sequence). The CDR3 length is 16 residues. Trimming took 1 base from V and 4 from J, leaving 11 bases between them. CDR3 sequence (DNA): TGTGCCAGTAGTATAGCTGTAGCCTCCGGGGCCAACGTCCTGACTTTC. Its protein is CASSIAVASGANVLTF.

The chain combines TRBV9 with TRBJ2-7, with D possibly TRBD2 on 5 matching bases. CDR1 and CDR2 from the germline V gene are SGDLS and YYNGEE. This CDR3 has 13 residues. Trimming removed 4 bases from V and 0 bases from J, with 8 bases in between. CDR3 sequence reads: CASSNGDSYEQYF. The CDR3, as DNA: TGTGCCAGCAGCAACGGGGACTCCTACGAGCAGTACTTC.

The rearrangement links TRBV28 to TRBJ1-2; D gene unclear. Per germline, CDR1 MDHEN and CDR2 SYDVKM. The CDR3 has 14 amino acids. The V end lost 3 bases, the J end lost 5 bases, and 13 bases lay between the germline ends. In DNA, the CDR3 is TGTGCCAGCAGTTTGGTGAGGAAAACGTATGGCTACACCTTC. Its protein is CASSLVRKTYGYTF.

Remarks on this clone: In the same sample, other DNA sequences code for this CDR3. The CDR3 region has the DNA TGTGCCTGGACAGGGGGCTTCGGTGGCTACACCTTC. Amino acid sequence: CAWTGGFGGYTF. The rearrangement links TRBV30 to TRBJ1-2, with 8 bases fitting TRBD1. The CDR3 sequence is 12 residues long. The germline gives CDR1 GTSNPN, CDR2 SVGIG (reference sequence). V lost 4 bases, J lost 7 bases, and 5 bases stayed unmatched. Looking up the rest from reference TRBV30 and TRBJ1-2 gives the full variable domain: SQTIHQWPATLVQPVGSPLSLECTVEGTSNPNLYWYRQAAGRGLQLLFYSVGIGQISSEVPQNLSASRPQDRQFILSSKKLLLSDSGFYLCAWTGGFGGYTFGSGTRLTVV.

This sequence joins TRBV7-9 and TRBJ1-1, with 9 bases that match TRBD1. Looked up from germline, CDR1 is SEHNR and CDR2 is FQNEAQ (reference sequence). V trimming: 4 bases; J trimming: 4 bases; junction bases outside the gene matches: 13. The CDR3 runs 17 residues. The CDR3 reads CASSYQPGLGQGTEAFF. The CDR3 DNA sequence: TGTGCCAGCAGCTACCAACCGGGACTGGGACAGGGCACTGAAGCTTTCTTT.

The chain is built from TRBV2 and TRBJ2-7, with a tentative D call TRBD2 (5 bases). The CDR3 runs 13 residues. Germline V CDR1 and CDR2: SNHLY, FYNNEI. V was trimmed by 7 bases and J by 2 bases, leaving 12 bases between them. Written as DNA, the CDR3 is TGTGCCAGCATGAGGCGGGCGACCTACGAGCAGTACTTC. This encodes CASMRRATYEQYF.

The chain links TRBV27 to TRBJ1-5; tentatively, D is TRBD1 (6 bases). Germline V lookup: CDR1 MNHEY, CDR2 SMNVEV (reference sequence). This CDR3 has 13 amino acids. Between the trimmed V and J ends, which lost 2 bases and 7 bases, there was a span of 9 bases. This CDR3 is CASSLIQGQPQHF. Written as DNA, the CDR3 is TGTGCCAGCAGTTTAATACAGGGACAGCCCCAGCATTTT.

This clone came up once. V is TRBV7-2 and J is TRBJ2-1; D possibly corresponds to TRBD2 (6 bases). CDR3 length: 12 amino acids. Trimming shortened V by 4 bases and J by 13 bases, and 14 bases separated the two germline ends. CDR1 is SGHTA and CDR2 is FQGNSA in the germline V gene. The chain's CDR3 is CASSSLSGLQFF. CDR3 sequence (DNA): TGTGCCAGCAGCTCACTCTCGGGACTTCAGTTCTTC.

The V gene is TRBV30, the J gene TRBJ2-1; 7 nucleotides agree with TRBD1. The CDR3 has 15 residues. Germline-derived CDR1 and CDR2 are GTSNPN and SVGIG (reference sequence). Trimming took 7 bases from V and 4 from J; bases not matched to a gene: 13. The CDR3 bases are TGTGCCTCCAGTCCAAGGACAGGACCTTACAATGAGCAGTTCTTC. As protein: CASSPRTGPYNEQFF.

The genes are TRBV25-1 and TRBJ1-2; 7 bases agree with TRBD1. CDR1 is MGHDK and CDR2 is SYGVNS in the germline V gene. CDR3 length: 15 residues. With 5 bases clipped from V and 8 bases from J, the junction kept 14 bases outside the gene matches. CDR3 loop: CASSPHRDTGVGYTF. The CDR3 bases are TGTGCCAGCAGTCCCCATAGGGATACAGGGGTCGGCTACACCTTC.

The gene calls are TRBV30 and TRBJ2-3; maybe TRBD2 (5 bases). Germline V gene sequence: CDR1 GTSNPN, CDR2 SVGIG (reference sequence). Trimming removed 0 bases at V and 11 bases at J, with 9 bases between. CDR3 length: 11 amino acids. CDR3 loop: CAWSVLGVQYF. CDR3 sequence (DNA): TGTGCCTGGAGTGTACTCGGGGTGCAGTATTTT.

This clone was observed a few times. The chain links TRBV5-6 to TRBJ2-7; 10 bases are shared with TRBD1. Germline V gene lookup returns CDR1 SGHDT and CDR2 YYEEEE. The CDR3 is made up of 14 amino acids. The V segment lost 2 bases and the J segment 8 bases; nucleotides outside the gene matches: 7. CDR3 DNA: TGTGCCAGCAGCTTAGGGACAGGGGAATACAAGCAGTACTTC. This codes for CASSLGTGEYKQYF.

The chain links TRBV20-1 to TRBJ1-3; D possibly corresponds to TRBD1 (5 bases). CDR1 is DFQATT and CDR2 is SNEGSKA in the germline V gene (reference sequence). V lost 3 bases and J lost 2, with 8 bases in between. The CDR3 is 13 amino acids. CDR3 bases: TGCAGTGCTAGTCCGGGGGCTGGAAACACCATATATTTT. It is translated as CSASPGAGNTIYF.

The chain has TRBV5-1 and TRBJ1-5; 8 bases match TRBD1. V lost 4 bases and J lost 6; bases outside the gene matches: 6. Germline assignment: CDR1 SGHRS and CDR2 YFSETQ. The CDR3 totals 14 residues. The CDR3 nucleotides are TGCGCCAGCAGCAGAACAGGGGGACCTCAGCCCCAGCATTTT. The encoded protein is CASSRTGGPQPQHF.

V is TRBV6-6 and J is TRBJ1-1; no definite D call. V was cut by 4 bases and J by 0 bases, with 6 bases left in between. The germline V gene encodes CDR1 MNHNY and CDR2 SVGAGI (reference sequence). The CDR3 is 13 amino acids. The CDR3 nucleotides are TGTGCCAGCAGTTGGGAGGTGAACACTGAAGCTTTCTTT. The encoded protein is CASSWEVNTEAFF.

The gene calls are TRBV2 and TRBJ2-1; 10 bases are a match to TRBD2. CDR3 length equals 15 residues. V lost 10 bases and J lost 7; bases outside the gene matches: 13. Germline V gene data show CDR1 as SNHLY and CDR2 as FYNNEI. The CDR3 DNA sequence: TGTGCCATTCTACCGGGACTAGCGAGTCGGAATGAGCAGTTCTTC. It translates to CAILPGLASRNEQFF.

CDR3 coding DNA: TGTGCCAGCAGGACAGCCTCGGCCTATAGCAATCAGCCCCAGCATTTT. It is translated as CASRTASAYSNQPQHF. The rearrangement links TRBV28 to TRBJ1-5; D is possibly TRBD1 (5 bases). Germline loops: CDR1 MDHEN, CDR2 SYDVKM. This CDR3 is built from 16 residues. Trimming stripped 6 bases from V and 0 bases from J, with 15 bases between.

This chain links TRBV3-1 (or the pseudogene TRBV3-2) with TRBJ1-1; possible D gene TRBD1, 6 bases. From germline, CDR1 is LGHDT and CDR2 YNNKEL (reference sequence). Trimming took off 4 bases at V and 4 bases at J, with 13 bases between the two ends. The CDR3 sequence is 14 residues long. The CDR3 nucleotides are TGTGCCAGCAGCCGTCAGGGGTTTGGCACTGAAGCTTTCTTT. As protein: CASSRQGFGTEAFF.

Of note for this clone: The junction does not match germline at one end; this may be a read error. This rearrangement joins TRBV5-1 to TRBJ2-2; 7 bases are shared with TRBD1. Per germline, CDR1 SGHRS and CDR2 YFSETQ. CDR3 length: 15 amino acids. The CDR3, as DNA: TGCGCCAGCAGCCCATCGACAGGGAACACCCGGGAGCTGTTTTTT. It is translated as CASSPSTGNTRELFF.

The chain carries TRBV20-1 and TRBJ2-7; D ambiguous. V shed 5 bases and J shed 3 bases, with 5 bases lying between them. Germline loops: CDR1 DFQATT, CDR2 SNEGSKA (reference sequence). The length of the CDR3 is 10 residues. Here the CDR3 DNA reads TGCAGTGCTTTGCGCTACGAGCAGTACTTC. As protein: CSALRYEQYF.

The chain couples TRBV5-6 to TRBJ2-1; 9 bases align to TRBD2. The germline CDR1 and CDR2 sequences are SGHDT and YYEEEE. The junction had 4 bases not matched to a gene; V was cut back by 0 bases and J by 0 bases. The CDR3 has 17 residues. The CDR3 DNA sequence: TGTGCCAGCAGCTTGGGATGGCGGGGGGGCTCCTACAATGAGCAGTTCTTC. It translates to CASSLGWRGGSYNEQFF.

This sequence joins TRBV11-2 and TRBJ1-2, with unresolved D. The CDR3 extends over 16 amino acids. V shed 1 base and J shed 4 bases, with 16 bases lying between them. The germline V gene has CDR1 SGHAT and CDR2 FQNNGV. The CDR3 spells CASSLVPTTGGYGYTF. In DNA, the CDR3 is TGTGCCAGCAGCTTAGTCCCAACGACGGGTGGCTATGGCTACACCTTC.

The CDR3 is CASSPAVISNQPQHF. CDR3 DNA: TGTGCCAGCAGCCCCGCGGTCATAAGCAATCAGCCCCAGCATTTT. J is TRBJ1-5 and V is TRBV6-5; no clear D. V was clipped by 6 bases and J by 1 base, with 13 bases between them. Per germline, CDR1 MNHEY and CDR2 SVGAGI. The CDR3 contains 15 residues.